The sequence of this T cell receptor (beta chain) was determined in a study of blood T cell repertoires in COVID-19 (dated by TCRdb to the early 2020s). Background for the entire study: The collaborator samples originated in the United States, Italy and Spain and spanned the acute and convalescent phases of COVID-19. The prospective study material was composed of cDNA or gDNA derived from T cells, B-cell-depleted T cells, or PBMCs. The samples were drawn from two sources: the first 160 participants of the ongoing ImmuneRACE study, and 1,200 or so subjects contributed by 6 global collaborators. The dataset comprised deeply sampled blood TCRbeta repertoires from subjects exposed to, actively infected with, or recovered from COVID-19. A freely available public database, intended as a resource for researchers studying the immune response to SARS-CoV-2, is where the repertoires were released. Sample metadata almost always included a de-identified subject ID, COVID-19 status, age in years and sex. Where HLA class I and class II types were available, the types were taken from metadata supplied by the sample provider, not from assay-based typing. The study at large found these results: How much clinical and demographic metadata was included differed by source and by participant, and the metadata was provided uncurated.

TCRbeta CDR3 regions were amplified from genomic DNA by means of the immunoSEQ Assay, a bias-controlled multiplex PCR. The study's own analysis went as follows. Nucleated cell counts per sample were estimated from amplification of reference gene primers within the assay. To quantify the absolute abundance of each unique TCRbeta CDR3 rearrangement, sequence reads were collapsed and filtered. For each sample, productive Simpson clonality was calculated as the square root of Simpson's diversity index over productive rearrangements. TCRdb re-hosts the immuneACCESS table, in-frame sequences only. Its copies lack some clones; in the studies checked, an unresolved V gene accounts for under half of them, and the cause for the rest is not known. Clonal size and the V and J genes are those of that table, whereas D and trimming came from the DNA. The sample records a few hundred thousand clones, approximately 81% of which are singletons. The ten largest clones take up approximately 18% of the sample.

To note about this clone: Its antigen is unknown. There are no base qualities to consult, and no much larger clone falls within one base.

Between the V and J ends, shortened by 1 base and 9 bases respectively, the junction contains 13 bases. Based on the germline V gene (reference sequence), the CDR1 and CDR2 sequences are LNHDA and SQIVND. Counted from cysteine to phenylalanine, this CDR3 has 15 amino acids. Of all the DNA, just the CDR3 is kept, 45 bases in frame from base 1. In the prospective study, participants were roughly 18 to 100 years old, resided in about two dozen geographic areas of the United States, and were enrolled through a virtual design. In the prospective study, participants were assigned to cohorts based on the clinical history participants reported in a screening survey and a study questionnaire. Recovered participants in ImmuneRACE Cohort 3 were defined by two consecutive negative NP/OP PCR tests, clearance by a healthcare professional, or resolution of symptoms. In the prospective study, whole blood, serum and a nasopharyngeal or oropharyngeal swab were collected from each participant by mobile phlebotomists. Over a roughly two-month period, participants in the prospective study had the option of providing additional blood draws and questionnaires. Before DNA extraction, blood samples from the prospective study were shipped at room temperature or frozen.

The chain was built from TRBV19 and TRBJ1-6, and possibly TRBD1, on 5 matching bases. This clonotype was sampled from a man aged 40-49 years who had recovered from COVID-19. The sequencing input was PBMCs or T cells enriched from blood (not recorded which). The DNA sequence follows: TGTGCCAGTAGTATAGGACAGCTTTTAAGTTCACCCCTCCACTTT. Its coded protein is CASSIGQLLSSPLHF.